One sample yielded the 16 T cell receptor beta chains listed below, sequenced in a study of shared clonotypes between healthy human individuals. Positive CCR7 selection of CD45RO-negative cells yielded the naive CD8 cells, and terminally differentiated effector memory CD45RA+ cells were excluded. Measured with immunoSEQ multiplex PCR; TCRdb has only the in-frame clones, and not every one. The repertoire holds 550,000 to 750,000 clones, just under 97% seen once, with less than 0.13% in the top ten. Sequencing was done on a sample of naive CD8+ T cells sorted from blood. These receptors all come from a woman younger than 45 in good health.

The CDR3 loop reads CASTSPGTSLHEQFF. The CDR3 DNA reads TGTGCCAGTACCTCCCCCGGGACTAGCCTCCATGAGCAGTTCTTC. The J gene is TRBJ2-1, the V gene TRBV5-4; 9 positions agree with TRBD2. The ends lost 8 bases at V and 8 bases at J; junction bases unmatched: 14. CDR1 and CDR2 from the germline V gene are SGHNT and YYREEE (reference sequence). The CDR3 has 15 residues.

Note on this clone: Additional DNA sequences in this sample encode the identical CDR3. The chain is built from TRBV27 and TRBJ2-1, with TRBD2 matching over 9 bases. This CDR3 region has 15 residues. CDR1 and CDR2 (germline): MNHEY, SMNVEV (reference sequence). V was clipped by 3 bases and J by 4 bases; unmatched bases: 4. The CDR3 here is CASSLETSGYNEQFF. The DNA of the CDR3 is TGTGCCAGCAGTTTGGAGACTAGCGGATACAATGAGCAGTTCTTC.

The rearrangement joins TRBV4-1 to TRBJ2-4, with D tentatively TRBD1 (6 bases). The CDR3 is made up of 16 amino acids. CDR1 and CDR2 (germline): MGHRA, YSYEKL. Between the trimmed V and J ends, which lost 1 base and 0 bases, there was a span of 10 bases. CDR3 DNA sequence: TGCGCCAGCAGCCAAGTGCCAGGGGTAGCCAAAAACATTCAGTACTTC. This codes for CASSQVPGVAKNIQYF.

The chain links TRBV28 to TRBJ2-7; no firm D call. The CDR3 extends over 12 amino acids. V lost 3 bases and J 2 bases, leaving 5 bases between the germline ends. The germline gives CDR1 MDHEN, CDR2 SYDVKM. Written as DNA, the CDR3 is TGTGCCAGCAGTTTCATGGCCTACGAGCAGTACTTC. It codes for CASSFMAYEQYF.

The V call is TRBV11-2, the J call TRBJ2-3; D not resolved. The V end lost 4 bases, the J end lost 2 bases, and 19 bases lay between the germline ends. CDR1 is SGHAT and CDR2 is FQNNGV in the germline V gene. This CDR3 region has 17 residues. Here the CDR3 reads CASSYYAWTRVTDTQYF. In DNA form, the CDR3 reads TGTGCCAGCAGCTACTACGCTTGGACCCGGGTCACAGATACGCAGTATTTT.

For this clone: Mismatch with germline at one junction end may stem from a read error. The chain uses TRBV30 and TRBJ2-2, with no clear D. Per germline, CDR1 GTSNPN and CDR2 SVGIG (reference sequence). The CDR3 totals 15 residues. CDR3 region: CAWGWLAANTEELFF. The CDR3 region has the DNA TGTGCCTGGGGTTGGTTGGCGGCGAACACCGAGGAGCTGTTTTTT.

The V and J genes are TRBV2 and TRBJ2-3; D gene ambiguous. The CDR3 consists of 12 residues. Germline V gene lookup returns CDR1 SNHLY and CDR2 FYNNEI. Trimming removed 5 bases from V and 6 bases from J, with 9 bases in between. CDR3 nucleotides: TGTGCCAGCAGTATAGATGGGGATACGCAGTATTTT. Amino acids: CASSIDGDTQYF. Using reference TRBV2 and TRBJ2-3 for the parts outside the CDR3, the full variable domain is EPEVTQTPSHQVTQMGQEVILRCVPISNHLYFYWYRQILGQKVEFLVSFYNNEISEKSEIFDDQFSVERPDGSNFTLKIRSTKLEDSAMYFCASSIDGDTQYFGPGTRLTVL.

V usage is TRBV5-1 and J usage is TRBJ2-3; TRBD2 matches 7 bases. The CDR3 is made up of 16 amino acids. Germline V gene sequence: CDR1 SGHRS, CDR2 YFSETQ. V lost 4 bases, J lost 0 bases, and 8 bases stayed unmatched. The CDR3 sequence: CASSPGGGSSTDTQYF. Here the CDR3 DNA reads TGCGCCAGCAGCCCCGGCGGGGGATCTAGCACAGATACGCAGTATTTT.

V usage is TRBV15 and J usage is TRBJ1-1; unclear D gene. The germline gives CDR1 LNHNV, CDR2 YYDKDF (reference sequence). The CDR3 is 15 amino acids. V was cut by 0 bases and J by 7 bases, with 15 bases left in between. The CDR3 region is CATSRDGRIRVEAFF. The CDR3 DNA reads TGTGCCACCAGCAGAGATGGCCGTATAAGAGTTGAAGCTTTCTTT.

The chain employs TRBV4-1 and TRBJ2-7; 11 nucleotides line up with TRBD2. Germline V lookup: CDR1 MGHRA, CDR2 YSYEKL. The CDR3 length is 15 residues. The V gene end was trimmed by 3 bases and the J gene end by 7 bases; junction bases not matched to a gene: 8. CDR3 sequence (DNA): TGCGCCAGCAGCCAGGATAGCGGGAGGGCGTGGGAGCAGTACTTC. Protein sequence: CASSQDSGRAWEQYF.

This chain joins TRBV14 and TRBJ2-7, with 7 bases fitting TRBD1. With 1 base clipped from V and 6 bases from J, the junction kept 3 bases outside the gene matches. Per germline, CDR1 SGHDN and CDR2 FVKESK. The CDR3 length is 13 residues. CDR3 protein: CASSQVPGGEQYF. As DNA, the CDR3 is TGTGCCAGCAGCCAAGTGCCAGGGGGCGAGCAGTACTTC. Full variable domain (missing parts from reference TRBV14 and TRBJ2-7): EAGVTQFPSHSVIEKGQTVTLRCDPISGHDNLYWYRRVMGKEIKFLLHFVKESKQDESGMPNNRFLAERTGGTYSTLKVQPAELEDSGVYFCASSQVPGGEQYFGPGTRLTVT.

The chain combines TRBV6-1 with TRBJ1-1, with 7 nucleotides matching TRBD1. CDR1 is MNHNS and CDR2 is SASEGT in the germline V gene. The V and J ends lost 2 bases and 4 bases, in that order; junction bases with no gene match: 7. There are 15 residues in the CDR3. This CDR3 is CASSELVRGGTEAFF. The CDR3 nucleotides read TGTGCCAGCAGTGAACTAGTCAGGGGGGGCACTGAAGCTTTCTTT.

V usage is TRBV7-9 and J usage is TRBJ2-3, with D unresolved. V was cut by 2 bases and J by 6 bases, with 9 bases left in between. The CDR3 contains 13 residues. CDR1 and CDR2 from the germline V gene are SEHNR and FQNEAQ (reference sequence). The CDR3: CASSLSRMDTQYF. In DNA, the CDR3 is TGTGCCAGCAGCTTAAGTCGGATGGATACGCAGTATTTT.

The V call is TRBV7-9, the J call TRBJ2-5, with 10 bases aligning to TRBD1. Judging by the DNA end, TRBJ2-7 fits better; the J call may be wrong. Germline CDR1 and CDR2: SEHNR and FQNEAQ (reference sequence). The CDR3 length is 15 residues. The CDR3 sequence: CASSLMTGGPYEQYF. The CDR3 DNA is TGTGCCAGCAGCCTCATGACAGGGGGCCCCTACGAGCAGTACTTC.

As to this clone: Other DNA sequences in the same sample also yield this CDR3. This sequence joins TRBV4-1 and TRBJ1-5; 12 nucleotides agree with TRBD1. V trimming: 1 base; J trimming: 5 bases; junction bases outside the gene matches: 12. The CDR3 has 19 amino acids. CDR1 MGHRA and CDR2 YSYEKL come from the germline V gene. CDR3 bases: TGCGCCAGCAGCCAAGTAGGGGGGGGGACAGGGGGCGCGGATCAGCCCCAGCATTTT. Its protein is CASSQVGGGTGGADQPQHF.

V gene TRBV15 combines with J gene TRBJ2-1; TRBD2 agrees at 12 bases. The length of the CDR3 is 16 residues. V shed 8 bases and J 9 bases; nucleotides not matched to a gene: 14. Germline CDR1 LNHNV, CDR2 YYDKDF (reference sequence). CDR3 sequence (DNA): TGTGCCACCCGAGGGGAGGCTAGCGGGAGGGCTAGTGAGCAGTTCTTC. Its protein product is CATRGEASGRASEQFF.